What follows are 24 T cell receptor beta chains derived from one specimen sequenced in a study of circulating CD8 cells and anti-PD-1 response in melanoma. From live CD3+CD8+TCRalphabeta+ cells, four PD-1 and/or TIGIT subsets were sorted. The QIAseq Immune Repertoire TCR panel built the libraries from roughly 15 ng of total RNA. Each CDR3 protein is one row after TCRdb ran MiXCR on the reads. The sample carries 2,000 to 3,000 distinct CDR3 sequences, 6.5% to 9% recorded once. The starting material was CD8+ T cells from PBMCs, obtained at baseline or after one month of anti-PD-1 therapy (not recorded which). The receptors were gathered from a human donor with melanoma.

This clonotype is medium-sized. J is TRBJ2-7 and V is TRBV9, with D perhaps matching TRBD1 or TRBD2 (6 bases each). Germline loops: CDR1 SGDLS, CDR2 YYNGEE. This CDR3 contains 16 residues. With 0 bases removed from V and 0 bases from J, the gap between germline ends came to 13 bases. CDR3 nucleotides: TGTGCCAGCAGCGTAGGGTCAAGGGGGGCCTCCTACGAGCAGTACTTC. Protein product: CASSVGSRGASYEQYF.

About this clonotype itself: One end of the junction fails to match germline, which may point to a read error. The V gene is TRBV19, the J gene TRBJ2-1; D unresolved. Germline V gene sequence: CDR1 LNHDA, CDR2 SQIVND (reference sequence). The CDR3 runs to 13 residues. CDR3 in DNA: TGTGCCAGTAGTATAGGTAACTACAATGAGCAGTCCTTC. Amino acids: CASSIGNYNEQSF.

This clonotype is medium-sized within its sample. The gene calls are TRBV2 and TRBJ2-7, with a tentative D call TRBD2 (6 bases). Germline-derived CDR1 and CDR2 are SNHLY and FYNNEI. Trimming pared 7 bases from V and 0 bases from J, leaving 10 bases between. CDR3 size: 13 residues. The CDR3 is CASMEGSSYEQYF. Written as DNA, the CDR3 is TGTGCCAGCATGGAGGGAAGCTCCTACGAGCAGTACTTC. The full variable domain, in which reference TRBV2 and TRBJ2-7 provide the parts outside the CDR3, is EPEVTQTPSHQVTQMGQEVILRCVPISNHLYFYWYRQILGQKVEFLVSFYNNEISEKSEIFDDQFSVERPDGSNFTLKIRSTKLEDSAMYFCASMEGSSYEQYFGPGTRLTVT.

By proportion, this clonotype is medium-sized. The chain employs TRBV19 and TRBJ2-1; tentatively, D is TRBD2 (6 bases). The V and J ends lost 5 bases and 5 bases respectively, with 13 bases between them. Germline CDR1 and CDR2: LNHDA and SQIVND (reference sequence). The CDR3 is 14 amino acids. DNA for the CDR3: TGTGCCAGTAGTTGGGGACTCCCAAACAATGAGCAGTTCTTC. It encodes CASSWGLPNNEQFF. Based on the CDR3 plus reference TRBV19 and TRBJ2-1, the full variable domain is DGGITQSPKYLFRKEGQNVTLSCEQNLNHDAMYWYRQDPGQGLRLIYYSQIVNDFQKGDIAEGYSVSREKKESFPLTVTSAQKNPTAFYLCASSWGLPNNEQFFGPGTRLTVL.

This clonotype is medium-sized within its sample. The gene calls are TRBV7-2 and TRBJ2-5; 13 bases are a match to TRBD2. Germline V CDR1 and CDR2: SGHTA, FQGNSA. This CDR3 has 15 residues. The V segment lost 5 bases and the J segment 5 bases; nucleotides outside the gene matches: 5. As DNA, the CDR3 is TGTGCCAGCAGCCCAGGGACTAGCGGGGTGGAGACCCAGTACTTC. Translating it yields CASSPGTSGVETQYF.

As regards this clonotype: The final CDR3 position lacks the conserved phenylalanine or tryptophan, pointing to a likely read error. The CDR3 loop reads CASTPQRGIDTQYL. CDR3 coding DNA: TGTGCTAGCACCCCGCAGCGGGGGATTGATACGCAGTATCTT. V and J are TRBV6-2 or TRBV6-3 and TRBJ2-3; 8 bases are a match to TRBD2. There are 14 residues in the CDR3. Germline values: CDR1 MNHEY, CDR2 SVGEGT.

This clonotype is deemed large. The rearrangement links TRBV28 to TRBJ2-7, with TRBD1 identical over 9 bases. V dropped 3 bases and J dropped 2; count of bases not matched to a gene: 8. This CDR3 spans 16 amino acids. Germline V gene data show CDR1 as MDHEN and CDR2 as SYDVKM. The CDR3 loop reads CASSFPPGQGTYEQYF. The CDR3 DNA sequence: TGTGCCAGCAGTTTCCCTCCGGGACAGGGTACCTACGAGCAGTACTTC.

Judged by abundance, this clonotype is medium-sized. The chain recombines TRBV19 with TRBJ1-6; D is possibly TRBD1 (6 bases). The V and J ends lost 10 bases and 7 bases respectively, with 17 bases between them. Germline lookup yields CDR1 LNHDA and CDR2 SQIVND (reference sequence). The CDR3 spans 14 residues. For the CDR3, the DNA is TGTGCCACCAATTGGGGGGGCGTAAATTCACCCCTCCACTTT. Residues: CATNWGGVNSPLHF.

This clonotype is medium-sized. The CDR3 DNA follows: TGTGCCAGCAGTTTTGTCCCTTCGTATGGCTACACCTTC. Its protein product is CASSFVPSYGYTF. The V gene is TRBV28, the J gene TRBJ1-2; D not resolved. The germline V gene encodes CDR1 MDHEN and CDR2 SYDVKM. V lost 3 bases and J lost 5, with 10 bases in between. The CDR3 sequence is 13 residues long.

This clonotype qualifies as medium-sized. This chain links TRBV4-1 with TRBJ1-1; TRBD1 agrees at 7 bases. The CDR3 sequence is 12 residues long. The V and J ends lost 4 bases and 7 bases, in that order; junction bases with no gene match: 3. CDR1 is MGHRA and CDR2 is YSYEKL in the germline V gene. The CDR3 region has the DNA TGCGCCAGCAGCCGGGGACAGAATGAAGCTTTCTTT. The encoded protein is CASSRGQNEAFF.

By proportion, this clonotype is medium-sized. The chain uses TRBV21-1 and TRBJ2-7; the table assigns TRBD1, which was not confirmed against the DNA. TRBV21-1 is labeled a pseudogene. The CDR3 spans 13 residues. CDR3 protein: CPQPGGGTYEQYF. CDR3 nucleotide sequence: TGTCCCCAACCGGGGGGCGGTACCTACGAGCAGTACTTC.

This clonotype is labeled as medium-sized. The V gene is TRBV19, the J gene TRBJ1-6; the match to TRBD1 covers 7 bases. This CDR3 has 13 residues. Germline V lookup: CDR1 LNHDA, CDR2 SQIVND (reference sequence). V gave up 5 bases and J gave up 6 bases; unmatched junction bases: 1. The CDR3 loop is CASSWDSNSPLHF. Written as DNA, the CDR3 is TGTGCCAGTAGTTGGGACAGTAATTCACCCCTCCACTTT.

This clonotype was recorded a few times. The CDR3 spells CASSLPVSTGAEKLFF. The CDR3 DNA is TGTGCCAGCAGTTTACCCGTCTCCACAGGTGCGGAAAAACTGTTTTTT. J is TRBJ1-4 and V is TRBV28; the D gene is possibly TRBD1 (5 bases). Germline-derived CDR1 and CDR2 are MDHEN and SYDVKM. Trimming pared 2 bases from V and 8 bases from J, leaving 18 bases between. CDR3 length equals 16 residues. The full variable domain, in which reference TRBV28 and TRBJ1-4 provide the parts outside the CDR3, is DVKVTQSSRYLVKRTGEKVFLECVQDMDHENMFWYRQDPGLGLRLIYFSYDVKMKEKGDIPEGYSVSREKKERFSLILESASTNQTSMYLCASSLPVSTGAEKLFFGSGTQLSVL.

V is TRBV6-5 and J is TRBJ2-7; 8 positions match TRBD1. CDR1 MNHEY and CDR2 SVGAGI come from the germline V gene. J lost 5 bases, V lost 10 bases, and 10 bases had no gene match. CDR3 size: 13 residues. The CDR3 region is CATSLDRGHEQYF. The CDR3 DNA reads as TGTGCCACCTCACTTGACAGGGGCCACGAGCAGTACTTC.

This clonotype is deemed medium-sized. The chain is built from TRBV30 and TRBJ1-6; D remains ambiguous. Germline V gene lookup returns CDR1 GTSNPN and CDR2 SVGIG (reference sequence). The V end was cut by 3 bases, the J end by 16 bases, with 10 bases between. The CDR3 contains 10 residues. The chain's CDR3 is CAWRVGVLHF. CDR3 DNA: TGTGCCTGGAGGGTCGGAGTACTCCACTTT. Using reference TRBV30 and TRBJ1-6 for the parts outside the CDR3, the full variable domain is SQTIHQWPATLVQPVGSPLSLECTVEGTSNPNLYWYRQAAGRGLQLLFYSVGIGQISSEVPQNLSASRPQDRQFILSSKKLLLSDSGFYLCAWRVGVLHFGNGTRLTVT.

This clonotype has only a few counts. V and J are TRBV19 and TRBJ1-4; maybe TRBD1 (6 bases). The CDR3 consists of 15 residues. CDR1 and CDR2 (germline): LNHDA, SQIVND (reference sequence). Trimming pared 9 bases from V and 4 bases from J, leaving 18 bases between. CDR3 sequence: CASRLTGLDNEKLFF. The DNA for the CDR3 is TGTGCCAGCAGGCTTACAGGGCTCGATAATGAAAAACTGTTTTTT.

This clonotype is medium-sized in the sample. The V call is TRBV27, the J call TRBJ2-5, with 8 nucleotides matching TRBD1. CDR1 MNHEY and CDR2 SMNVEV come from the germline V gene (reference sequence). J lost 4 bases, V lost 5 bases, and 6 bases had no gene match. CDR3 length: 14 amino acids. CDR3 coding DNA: TGTGCCAGCAGTACCGACAGGGGCACAGAGACCCAGTACTTC. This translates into CASSTDRGTETQYF.

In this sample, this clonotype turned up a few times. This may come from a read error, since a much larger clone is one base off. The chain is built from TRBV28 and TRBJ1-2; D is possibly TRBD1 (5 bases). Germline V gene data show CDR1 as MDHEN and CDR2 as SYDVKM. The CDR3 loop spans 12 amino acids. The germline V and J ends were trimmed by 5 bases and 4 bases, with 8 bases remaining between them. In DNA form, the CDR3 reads TGTGCCAGCAGTAGACAGCCCTATGGCTACACCTTC. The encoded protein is CASSRQPYGYTF.

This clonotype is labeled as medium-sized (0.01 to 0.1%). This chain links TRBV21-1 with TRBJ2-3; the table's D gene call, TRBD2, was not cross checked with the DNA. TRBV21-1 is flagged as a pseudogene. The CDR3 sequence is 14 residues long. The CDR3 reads CASSSRGGSATQYF. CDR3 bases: TGTGCCAGCAGCAGCCGGGGAGGTTCGGCTACGCAGTATTTT.

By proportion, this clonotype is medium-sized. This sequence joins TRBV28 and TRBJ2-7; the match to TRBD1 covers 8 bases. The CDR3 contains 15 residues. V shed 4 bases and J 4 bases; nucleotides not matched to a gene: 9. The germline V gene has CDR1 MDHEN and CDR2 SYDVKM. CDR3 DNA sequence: TGTGCCAGCAGTTCGACCGACAGGGGCGGGTACGAGCAGTACTTC. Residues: CASSSTDRGGYEQYF. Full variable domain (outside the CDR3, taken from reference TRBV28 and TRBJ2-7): DVKVTQSSRYLVKRTGEKVFLECVQDMDHENMFWYRQDPGLGLRLIYFSYDVKMKEKGDIPEGYSVSREKKERFSLILESASTNQTSMYLCASSSTDRGGYEQYFGPGTRLTVT.

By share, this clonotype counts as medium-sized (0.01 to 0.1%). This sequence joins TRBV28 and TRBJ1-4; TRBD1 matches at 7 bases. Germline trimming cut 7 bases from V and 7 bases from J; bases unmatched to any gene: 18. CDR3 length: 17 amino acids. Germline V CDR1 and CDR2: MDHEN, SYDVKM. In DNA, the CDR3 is TGTGCCAGCACCCCTGACAGGGAAGTCGTTGATCTTGAAAAACTGTTTTTT. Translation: CASTPDREVVDLEKLFF. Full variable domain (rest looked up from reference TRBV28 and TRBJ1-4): DVKVTQSSRYLVKRTGEKVFLECVQDMDHENMFWYRQDPGLGLRLIYFSYDVKMKEKGDIPEGYSVSREKKERFSLILESASTNQTSMYLCASTPDREVVDLEKLFFGSGTQLSVL.

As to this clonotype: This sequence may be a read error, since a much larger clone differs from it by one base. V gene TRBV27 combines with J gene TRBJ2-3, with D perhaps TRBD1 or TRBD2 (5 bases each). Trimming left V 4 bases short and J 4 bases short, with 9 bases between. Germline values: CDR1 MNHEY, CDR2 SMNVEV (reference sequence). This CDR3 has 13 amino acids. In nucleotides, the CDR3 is TGTGCCAGCAGTTCGGGACCCTCAGATACGCAGTATTTT. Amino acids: CASSSGPSDTQYF.

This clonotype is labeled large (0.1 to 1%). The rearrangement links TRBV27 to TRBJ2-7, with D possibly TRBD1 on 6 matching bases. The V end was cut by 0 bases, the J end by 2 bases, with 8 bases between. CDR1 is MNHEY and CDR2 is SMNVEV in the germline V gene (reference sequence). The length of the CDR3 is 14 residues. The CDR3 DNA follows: TGTGCCAGCAGTTTATCCCAGGGGACCTACGAGCAGTACTTC. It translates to CASSLSQGTYEQYF.

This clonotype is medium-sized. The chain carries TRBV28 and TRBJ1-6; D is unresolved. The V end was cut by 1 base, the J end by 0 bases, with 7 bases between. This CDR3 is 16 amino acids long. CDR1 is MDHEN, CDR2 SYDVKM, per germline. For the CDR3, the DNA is TGTGCCAGCAGTTTATTGGCGAGCTCCTATAATTCACCCCTCCACTTT. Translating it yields CASSLLASSYNSPLHF.